This T cell receptor beta chain stems from a study of T-cell reconstitution after alpha-beta-depleted transplantation in children. Overall study results and limits: T-cell numbers and diversity one year post-transplant derived largely from freshly generated T cells. At around two months after transplant, the alpha-beta T cells were reportedly derived from several hundred expanded clones that came from non-depleted graft cells.

This clonotype has a handful of counts. Its antigen is as yet unknown. A library of TCRbeta sequences, prepared with unique molecular identifiers, was generated. TCRdb reprocessed the PCR reads with MiXCR, giving one entry per CDR3 protein. The profile shows a few hundred thousand distinct CDR3 sequences, roughly 8.2% of them singletons. This clonotype originated in a female patient aged 2 to 10 who had a stem cell transplant for Fanconi anemia, so the T cells may come from the graft donor. This specimen consisted of peripheral blood, obtained 360 days after TCRalphabeta/CD19-depleted stem cell transplant.

The CDR3 nucleotides read TGTGCCAGCAGCCAAGTTACCACCGGGGAGCTGTTTTTT. It is translated as CASSQVTTGELFF. The chain combines TRBV3-1 with TRBJ2-2; unclear D gene. Germline CDR1 LGHDT, CDR2 YNNKEL (reference sequence). The length of the CDR3 is 13 residues. V gave up 1 base and J gave up 4 bases, with 4 bases separating them.